These T cell receptor beta chains were read from a single sample in a study of post-analysis software for immune sequencing data. TCRdb itself ran the PCR reads through MiXCR, one entry per CDR3 protein. The data contain hundreds of thousands of distinct CDR3 sequences, about 60% of them singletons. The specimen was blood. The receptors originated from a girl aged 2 to 10 with multiple sclerosis. CDR3s include the opening cysteine and the closing phenylalanine or tryptophan. D genes are given only for firm matches. Where a row states a size, it is once, few, many or the class of an expanded clone; other rows omit it.

clone_size: NA; v_call: TRBV5-4; j_call: TRBJ2-6; d_call: TRBD1; cdr3_nt: TGTGCCAGCAGCTTGATGACAGGGGGGCTCTCTGGGGCCAACGTCCTGACTTTC; cdr3_aa: CASSLMTGGLSGANVLTF
clone_size: NA; v_call: TRBV11-3; j_call: TRBJ2-3; d_call: TRBD1; cdr3_nt: TGTGCCAGCAGCCAACGGACAGGGGTCATCATAGATACGCAGTATTTT; cdr3_aa: CASSQRTGVIIDTQYF
clone_size: NA; v_call: TRBV4-2; j_call: TRBJ2-5; d_call: TRBD2; cdr3_nt: TGTGCCAGCAGCCAAGAAAGGAGCGGGGGGGCCCTCGTAGAGACCCAGTACTTC; cdr3_aa: CASSQERSGGALVETQYF
clone_size: few; v_call: TRBV29-1; j_call: TRBJ2-3; d_call: TRBD2; cdr3_nt: TGCAGCGTCAGGACTAGCGGTCCCACAGATACGCAGTATTTT; cdr3_aa: CSVRTSGPTDTQYF
clone_size: NA; v_call: TRBV12-3/TRBV12-4; j_call: TRBJ2-3; d_call: TRBD1; cdr3_nt: TGTGCCAGCAGCCCGCTCGGGACAGGGTTCACAGATGCGCAGTATTTT; cdr3_aa: CASSPLGTGFTDAQYF
clone_size: NA; v_call: TRBV12-3/TRBV12-4; j_call: TRBJ1-5; d_call: NA; cdr3_nt: TGTGCCAGCAGTTTGACTGGATCCGCCCAGCATTTT; cdr3_aa: CASSLTGSAQHF
clone_size: NA; v_call: TRBV10-3; j_call: TRBJ1-2; d_call: NA; cdr3_nt: TGTGCCATCAGTGGAAACCGGGACGGGCGAAGGCTCTATGGCTACACCTTC; cdr3_aa: CAISGNRDGRRLYGYTF
clone_size: once; v_call: TRBV6-1; j_call: TRBJ2-5; d_call: NA; cdr3_nt: TGTGCCAGCCGGAGGCCCGGGGTGAAGTCGGAGACCCAGTACTTC; cdr3_aa: CASRRPGVKSETQYF
clone_size: NA; v_call: TRBV5-1; j_call: TRBJ2-5; d_call: TRBD2; cdr3_nt: TGCGCCAGCAGCCTTCCTAGCGGGAGAAGAGAAGAGACCCAGTACTTC; cdr3_aa: CASSLPSGRREETQYF
clone_size: few; v_call: TRBV10-1; j_call: TRBJ2-7; d_call: NA; cdr3_nt: TGCGCCAGCAGTGGGCCATCCTCCTACGAGCAGTACTTC; cdr3_aa: CASSGPSSYEQYF